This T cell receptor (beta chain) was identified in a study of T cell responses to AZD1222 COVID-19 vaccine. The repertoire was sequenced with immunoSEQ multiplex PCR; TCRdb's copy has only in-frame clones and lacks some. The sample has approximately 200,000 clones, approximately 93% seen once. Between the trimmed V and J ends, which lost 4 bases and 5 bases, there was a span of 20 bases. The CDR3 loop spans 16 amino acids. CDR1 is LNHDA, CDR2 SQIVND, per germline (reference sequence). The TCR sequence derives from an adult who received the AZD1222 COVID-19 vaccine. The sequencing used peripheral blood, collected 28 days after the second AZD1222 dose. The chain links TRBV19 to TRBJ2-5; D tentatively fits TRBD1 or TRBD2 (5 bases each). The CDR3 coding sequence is TGTGCCAGTAGTACGACCGGGGACCGCCGAGGGGAGACCCAGTACTTC. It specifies CASSTTGDRRGETQYF.